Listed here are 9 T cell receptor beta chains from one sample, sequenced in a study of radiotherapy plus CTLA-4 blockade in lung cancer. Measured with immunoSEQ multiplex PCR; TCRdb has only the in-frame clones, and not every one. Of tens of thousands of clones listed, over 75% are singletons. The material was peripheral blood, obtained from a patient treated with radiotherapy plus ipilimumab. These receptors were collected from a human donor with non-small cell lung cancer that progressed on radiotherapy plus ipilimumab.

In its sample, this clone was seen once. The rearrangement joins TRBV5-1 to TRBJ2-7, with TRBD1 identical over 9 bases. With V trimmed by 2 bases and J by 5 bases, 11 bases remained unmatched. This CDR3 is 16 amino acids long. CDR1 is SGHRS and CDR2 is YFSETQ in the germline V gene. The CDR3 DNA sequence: TGCGCCAGCAGCTTCCGGGACAGGGCTTGGGTGGACGAGCAGTACTTC. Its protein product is CASSFRDRAWVDEQYF.

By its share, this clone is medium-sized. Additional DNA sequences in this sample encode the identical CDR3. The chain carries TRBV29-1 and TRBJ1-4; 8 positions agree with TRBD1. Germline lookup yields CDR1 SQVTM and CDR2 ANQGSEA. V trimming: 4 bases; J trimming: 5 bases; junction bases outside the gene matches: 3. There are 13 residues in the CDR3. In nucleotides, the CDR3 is TGCAGCGTTGGACAGGGGCGGAATGAAAAACTGTTTTTT. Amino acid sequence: CSVGQGRNEKLFF. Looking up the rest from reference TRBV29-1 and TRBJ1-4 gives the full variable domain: SAVISQKPSRDICQRGTSLTIQCQVDSQVTMMFWYRQQPGQSLTLIATANQGSEATYESGFVIDKFPISRPNLTFSTLTVSNMSPEDSSIYLCSVGQGRNEKLFFGSGTQLSVL.

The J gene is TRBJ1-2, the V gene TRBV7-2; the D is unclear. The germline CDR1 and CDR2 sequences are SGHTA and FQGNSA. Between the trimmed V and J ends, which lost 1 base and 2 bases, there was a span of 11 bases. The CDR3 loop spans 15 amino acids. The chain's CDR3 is CASSLVPGGNYGYTF. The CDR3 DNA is TGTGCCAGCAGCTTAGTCCCAGGTGGAAACTATGGCTACACCTTC.

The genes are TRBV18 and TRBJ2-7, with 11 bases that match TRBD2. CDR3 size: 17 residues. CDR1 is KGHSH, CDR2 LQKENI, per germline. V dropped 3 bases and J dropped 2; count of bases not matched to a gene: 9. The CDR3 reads CASSPRSISGGAYEQYF. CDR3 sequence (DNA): TGTGCCAGCTCACCCAGGAGTATTAGCGGGGGGGCCTACGAGCAGTACTTC.

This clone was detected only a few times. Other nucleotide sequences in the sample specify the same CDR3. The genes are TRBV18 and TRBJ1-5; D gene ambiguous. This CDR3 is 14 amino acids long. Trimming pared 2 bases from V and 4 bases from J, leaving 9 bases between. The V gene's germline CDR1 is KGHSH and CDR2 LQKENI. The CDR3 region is CASSPDSGNQPQHF. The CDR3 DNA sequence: TGTGCCAGCTCACCAGATTCGGGAAATCAGCCCCAGCATTTT.

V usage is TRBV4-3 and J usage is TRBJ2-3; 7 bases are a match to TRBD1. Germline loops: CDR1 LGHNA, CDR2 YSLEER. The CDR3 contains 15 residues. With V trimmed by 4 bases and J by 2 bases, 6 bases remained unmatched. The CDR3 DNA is TGCGCCAGCAGCCCTCGGGACAGAGCCACAGATACGCAGTATTTT. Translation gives CASSPRDRATDTQYF.

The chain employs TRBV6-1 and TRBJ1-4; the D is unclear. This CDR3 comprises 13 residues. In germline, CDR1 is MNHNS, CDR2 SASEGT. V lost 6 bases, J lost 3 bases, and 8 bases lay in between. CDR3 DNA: TGTGCCAGCAGAGTTACGGCTAATGAAAAACTGTTTTTT. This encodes CASRVTANEKLFF.

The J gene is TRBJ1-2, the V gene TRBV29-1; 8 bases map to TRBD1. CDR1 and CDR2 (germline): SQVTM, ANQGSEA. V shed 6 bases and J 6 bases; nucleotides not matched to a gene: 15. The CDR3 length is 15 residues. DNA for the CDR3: TGCAGCGTCAAGGCATCCTCTACAGGGGGGCATGGCTACACCTTC. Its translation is CSVKASSTGGHGYTF.

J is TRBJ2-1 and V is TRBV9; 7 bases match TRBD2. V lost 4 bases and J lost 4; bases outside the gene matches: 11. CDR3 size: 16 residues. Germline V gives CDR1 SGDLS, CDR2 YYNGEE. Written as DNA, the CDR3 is TGTGCCAGCAGCACCCTCTCCGGGGGGAAATACAATGAGCAGTTCTTC. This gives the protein CASSTLSGGKYNEQFF.